A single sample gave rise to the 31 T cell receptor beta chains below, sequenced in a study of T cell repertoires in cytomegalovirus infection. For these TCRs, the target antigens are not known. TCRdb used MiXCR to reprocess the reads, holding one entry per CDR3 protein. The table records about 890,000 distinct CDR3 sequences, approximately 31% of them present only once. Sequencing was performed on cultured CD8+ T cells from PBMCs, taken from culture after CMV antigen stimulation. The receptors were sampled from a human donor in good health (CMV status not recorded). Some clones in this sample may be carry-over from other donors' samples.

About this clonotype: This may stem from a read error, because a much larger clone lies one nucleotide away. This chain uses TRBV7-2 with TRBJ1-1, with D maybe TRBD1 (5 bases). V was cut by 5 bases and J by 0 bases, with 19 bases left in between. Germline lookup yields CDR1 SGHTA and CDR2 FQGNSA. The CDR3 is 17 residues long. The CDR3 spells CASSARTQGRLNTEAFF. CDR3 DNA: TGTGCCAGCAGCGCGCGGACTCAGGGACGGTTGAACACTGAAGCTTTCTTT.

The V call is TRBV6-5, the J call TRBJ2-7; TRBD2 matches at 7 bases. CDR1 is MNHEY, CDR2 SVGAGI, per germline. The CDR3 sequence is 13 residues long. Germline trimming cut 2 bases from V and 7 bases from J; bases unmatched to any gene: 5. The CDR3 sequence is CASSYKAAGEQYF. The CDR3 nucleotides read TGTGCCAGCAGTTACAAGGCAGCGGGGGAGCAGTACTTC.

This clonotype has a handful of counts. V is TRBV7-2 and J is TRBJ1-1; D is perhaps TRBD1 (5 bases). In germline, CDR1 is SGHTA, CDR2 FQGNSA. Trimming took off 1 base at V and 11 bases at J, with 14 bases between the two ends. The CDR3 extends over 13 amino acids. DNA of the CDR3: TGTGCCAGCAGCTTAGGGGGCTACACGTGGGCTTTCTTT. Translated: CASSLGGYTWAFF.

This clonotype was seen just once. The V and J genes are TRBV5-1 and TRBJ2-3; tentative D call: TRBD1 (5 bases). Trimming removed 1 base from V and 2 bases from J, with 14 bases in between. CDR1 is SGHRS and CDR2 is YFSETQ in the germline V gene. The CDR3 contains 16 residues. Here the CDR3 reads CASSLIGVSPTDTQYF. DNA of the CDR3: TGCGCCAGCAGCTTGATAGGGGTCTCTCCCACAGATACGCAGTATTTT.

This clonotype has just a few counts. The CDR3 bases are TGTGCCAGCAGCCAAGAAAGGGCAGCCAAGAACACTGAAGCTTTCTTT. Its protein is CASSQERAAKNTEAFF. V and J are TRBV4-2 and TRBJ1-1, with no clear D. This CDR3 spans 16 amino acids. V gave up 0 bases and J gave up 1 base, with 12 bases separating them. The germline V gene encodes CDR1 LGHNA and CDR2 YNFKEQ.

The gene calls are TRBV6-6 and TRBJ2-3, with D unclear. There are 12 residues in the CDR3. Trimming removed 7 bases at V and 3 bases at J, with 8 bases between. The germline gives CDR1 MNHNY, CDR2 SVGAGI (reference sequence). The DNA of the CDR3 is TGTGCCAGCACTGGAGAAACAGATACGCAGTATTTT. Protein product: CASTGETDTQYF.

This chain joins TRBV6-1 and TRBJ2-1; tentatively, D is TRBD1 (5 bases). The CDR3 length is 15 residues. Germline lookup yields CDR1 MNHNS and CDR2 SASEGT. The ends were cut back, 2 bases at V and 5 bases at J, with 13 bases in the middle. CDR3 bases: TGTGCCAGCAGTGAATTTCAAGGGGCGGACAATGAGCAGTTCTTC. Its translation is CASSEFQGADNEQFF.

A word on this clonotype: The junction departs from the called germline gene at one end, perhaps through a read error. The chain couples TRBV7-6 to TRBJ1-1; a possible D gene is TRBD1 (5 bases). CDR3 size: 14 residues. Germline V lookup: CDR1 SGHVS, CDR2 FNYEAQ. CDR3 nucleotides: TGTGCCAGCAACTTAGCCGGGACGAACACTGAAGCTTTCTTT. This encodes CASNLAGTNTEAFF.

The chain carries TRBV27 and TRBJ1-5; maybe TRBD1 (6 bases). The CDR3 is made up of 14 amino acids. The V gene lost 3 bases and the J gene lost 4 bases, with 10 bases spanning the gap. Germline CDR1 MNHEY, CDR2 SMNVEV (reference sequence). The chain's CDR3 is CASSFTGRNQPQHF. DNA for the CDR3: TGTGCCAGCAGTTTTACAGGGAGAAATCAGCCCCAGCATTTT.

This clonotype has a count of ten or more. CDR3 in amino acids: CASSYSRDRGNTGELFF. Written as DNA, the CDR3 is TGTGCCAGCAGCTACAGCCGGGACAGGGGGAACACCGGGGAGCTGTTTTTT. This chain links TRBV7-9 with TRBJ2-2; 10 nucleotides align to TRBD1. The CDR3 totals 17 residues. V gave up 4 bases and J gave up 1 base; unmatched junction bases: 6. Germline CDR1 reads SEHNR; CDR2 reads FQNEAQ (reference sequence).

The gene calls are TRBV12-3 or TRBV12-4 and TRBJ2-5, with D perhaps given as TRBD1 or TRBD2 (5 bases each). V was trimmed by 6 bases and J by 5 bases, leaving 16 bases between them. The CDR3 extends over 14 amino acids. The CDR3 DNA is TGTGCCAGCAGCTCCTGGGACGGAGTGGAGACCCAGTACTTC. Protein sequence: CASSSWDGVETQYF.

The V call is TRBV12-3 or TRBV12-4, the J call TRBJ2-7; D may be TRBD1 or TRBD2 (5 bases each). Trimming pared 5 bases from V and 3 bases from J, leaving 11 bases between. CDR3 length: 13 amino acids. The CDR3 sequence: CASSPLGVYEQYF. The CDR3 nucleotides read TGTGCCAGCAGTCCCCTGGGGGTCTACGAGCAGTACTTC.

V gene TRBV6-2 or TRBV6-3 combines with J gene TRBJ1-2; D perhaps matches TRBD1 (6 bases). CDR3 size: 17 residues. With 0 bases removed from V and 2 bases from J, the gap between germline ends came to 16 bases. The germline V gene has CDR1 MNHEY and CDR2 SVGEGT. Here the CDR3 reads CASSYSTYREWNYGYTF. The CDR3 nucleotides are TGTGCCAGCAGTTACTCCACATACAGGGAGTGGAACTATGGCTACACCTTC.

This clonotype was detected only a few times. The gene calls are TRBV7-9 and TRBJ2-3, with TRBD2 matching over 9 bases. In germline, CDR1 is SEHNR, CDR2 FQNEAQ (reference sequence). V dropped 5 bases and J dropped 0; count of bases not matched to a gene: 6. CDR3 length: 16 amino acids. CDR3 residues: CASSGLTSGSTDTQYF. CDR3 DNA: TGTGCCAGCAGCGGCCTGACTAGCGGTAGCACAGATACGCAGTATTTT.

This clonotype was recorded at least ten times. This chain joins TRBV7-6 and TRBJ2-4, with 7 bases fitting TRBD1. Germline CDR1 SGHVS, CDR2 FNYEAQ. This CDR3 region has 17 residues. V was pared by 5 bases and J by 0 bases, with 10 bases of the junction left unmatched. CDR3 in amino acids: CASSPRQGEIAKNIQYF. The CDR3 DNA sequence: TGTGCCAGCAGCCCCCGACAGGGTGAAATAGCCAAAAACATTCAGTACTTC.

This chain links TRBV7-8 with TRBJ1-2; unclear D gene. This CDR3 has 11 amino acids. The germline V and J ends were trimmed by 1 base and 13 bases, with 10 bases remaining between them. The V gene's germline CDR1 is SGHVS and CDR2 FQNEAQ. CDR3 region: CASSLGARPTF. The CDR3 DNA is TGTGCCAGCAGCTTAGGCGCCAGACCCACCTTC.

The J gene is TRBJ2-4, the V gene TRBV10-3; TRBD1 matches 9 bases. CDR1 is ENHRY, CDR2 SYGVKD, per germline. The V gene end was trimmed by 4 bases and the J gene end by 3 bases; junction bases not matched to a gene: 7. The CDR3 loop spans 16 amino acids. In DNA, the CDR3 is TGTGCCATCAGTGCATTGGACAGGGGAGACAAAAACATTCAGTACTTC. Protein product: CAISALDRGDKNIQYF.

This clonotype was detected only a few times. The rearrangement uses TRBV5-4 and TRBJ2-1; TRBD2 matches 9 bases. J lost 5 bases, V lost 2 bases, and 5 bases had no gene match. Germline V CDR1 and CDR2: SGHNT, YYREEE (reference sequence). This CDR3 has 15 residues. CDR3: CASSLPGLANNEQFF. CDR3 nucleotides: TGTGCCAGCAGCTTACCGGGACTAGCCAACAATGAGCAGTTCTTC.

The genes are TRBV14 and TRBJ2-2; D gene ambiguous. Germline assignment: CDR1 SGHDN and CDR2 FVKESK. CDR3 size: 15 residues. Trimming took 0 bases from V and 4 from J, leaving 9 bases between them. The chain's CDR3 is CASSQDRRVTGELFF. CDR3 in DNA: TGTGCCAGCAGCCAAGATAGGAGAGTCACCGGGGAGCTGTTTTTT.

This sequence joins TRBV27 and TRBJ2-1; D is unclear. Trimming pared 6 bases from V and 2 bases from J, leaving 17 bases between. From germline, CDR1 is MNHEY and CDR2 SMNVEV (reference sequence). This CDR3 comprises 16 residues. The CDR3 region is CASSNNLGRPYNEQFF. In DNA, the CDR3 is TGTGCCAGCAGCAACAACCTTGGAAGGCCCTACAATGAGCAGTTCTTC.

This clonotype occurred many times. The J gene is TRBJ1-1, the V gene TRBV7-2; TRBD1 might be the D (6 bases). Germline V gene lookup returns CDR1 SGHTA and CDR2 FQGNSA. The V end lost 5 bases, the J end lost 3 bases, and 13 bases lay between the germline ends. The CDR3 consists of 14 residues. The CDR3 region is CASSILRGYTEAFF. Written as DNA, the CDR3 is TGTGCCAGCAGCATCCTCAGGGGCTACACTGAAGCTTTCTTT.

J is TRBJ2-7 and V is TRBV28; D is unresolved. This CDR3 is built from 13 residues. The V gene lost 2 bases and the J gene lost 6 bases, with 11 bases spanning the gap. CDR1 is MDHEN, CDR2 SYDVKM, per germline. CDR3 loop: CASSLSFAAEQYV. CDR3 sequence (DNA): TGTGCCAGCAGTTTAAGTTTCGCTGCCGAGCAGTACGTC.

Worth noting for this clonotype: A clone one base away is much larger, so this may be a read error. This chain joins TRBV7-8 and TRBJ1-6; D is unclear. From germline, CDR1 is SGHVS and CDR2 FQNEAQ. The CDR3 totals 15 residues. The germline V and J ends were trimmed by 8 bases and 2 bases, with 13 bases remaining between them. CDR3 DNA: TGTGCCAGCGGCCAAAAGCGGGCCTATAATTCACCCCTCCACTTT. It codes for CASGQKRAYNSPLHF.

The rearrangement joins TRBV6-1 to TRBJ2-3, with D uncertain. Germline CDR1 is MNHNS and CDR2 is SASEGT. V lost 3 bases, J lost 6 bases, and 10 bases lay in between. This CDR3 has 13 amino acids. Here the CDR3 reads CASSDDPRDTQYF. DNA of the CDR3: TGTGCCAGCAGTGACGATCCTCGGGATACGCAGTATTTT.

The chain is built from TRBV27 and TRBJ2-3, with 9 bases matching TRBD2. The V gene end was trimmed by 4 bases and the J gene end by 1 base; junction bases not matched to a gene: 3. The V gene's germline CDR1 is MNHEY and CDR2 SMNVEV (reference sequence). This CDR3 has 15 amino acids. The CDR3 DNA reads TGTGCCAGCAGTTCGGGCGGGGGGGGCACAGATACGCAGTATTTT. It translates to CASSSGGGGTDTQYF.

The chain employs TRBV7-9 and TRBJ2-3; D unresolved. Germline V gene data show CDR1 as SEHNR and CDR2 as FQNEAQ (reference sequence). The germline V and J ends were trimmed by 1 base and 4 bases, with 9 bases remaining between them. The CDR3 totals 14 residues. The CDR3 sequence is CASSLGLESDTQYF. CDR3 DNA: TGTGCCAGCAGCTTAGGGCTAGAGTCAGATACGCAGTATTTT.

This chain uses TRBV6-2 or TRBV6-3 with TRBJ2-2; D uncertain. Trimming shortened V by 4 bases and J by 5 bases, and 11 bases separated the two germline ends. Germline V gene lookup returns CDR1 MNHEY and CDR2 SVGEGT. This CDR3 comprises 14 residues. CDR3 sequence reads: CASSLEEETGELFF. The CDR3 bases are TGTGCCAGCAGTTTGGAAGAGGAAACCGGGGAGCTGTTTTTT.

J is TRBJ2-1 and V is TRBV28; 11 bases line up with TRBD1. Per the germline V gene, CDR1 is MDHEN and CDR2 is SYDVKM. The CDR3 totals 15 residues. The V and J ends lost 5 bases and 8 bases, in that order; junction bases with no gene match: 8. The CDR3 loop is CASSPDRGLVDEQFF. Here the CDR3 DNA reads TGTGCCAGCAGTCCGGACAGGGGGCTCGTAGATGAGCAGTTCTTC.

The J gene is TRBJ1-4, the V gene TRBV7-2, with D possibly TRBD1 on 5 matching bases. Germline CDR1 and CDR2: SGHTA and FQGNSA. V lost 5 bases and J lost 5, with 15 bases in between. The CDR3 covers 15 residues. The DNA of the CDR3 is TGTGCCAGCAGCCCCCGACAGAGACTAAATGAAAAACTGTTTTTT. As protein: CASSPRQRLNEKLFF.

The rearrangement links TRBV11-2 to TRBJ2-1; D may be TRBD1 (5 bases). This CDR3 contains 16 residues. From germline, CDR1 is SGHAT and CDR2 FQNNGV. V was cut by 0 bases and J by 6 bases, with 15 bases left in between. The CDR3 DNA reads TGTGCCAGCAGCTTAGAGCGGCAGGGATGGGCCAATGAGCAGTTCTTC. Encoded protein: CASSLERQGWANEQFF.

The chain joins TRBV5-1 to TRBJ1-2, with TRBD1 matching 9 bases. The germline gives CDR1 SGHRS, CDR2 YFSETQ. The CDR3 has 16 amino acids. V trimming: 6 bases; J trimming: 3 bases; junction bases outside the gene matches: 12. In DNA form, the CDR3 reads TGCGCCAGCACCTGGACAGGGGACTCCGTTTACTATGGCTACACCTTC. Translated, it gives CASTWTGDSVYYGYTF.